This TCR beta chain was profiled in a study of CD8 T cells in Susac syndrome (dated by TCRdb to the late 2010s). Study-level background: Repertoire sequencing was used to test whether CD8+ T cell activation and differentiation in Susac syndrome was antigen driven. The study compared CD8+ T cell repertoire clonality among around 11 healthy donors, about 14 Susac syndrome patients and 15 or so multiple sclerosis patients.

Taken from the germline V gene, the CDR1 and CDR2 loops are SNHLY and FYNNEI. Trimming costs V 5 bases and J 2 bases, and their ends lie 9 bases apart. The CDR3 starts with the cysteine, ends with the phenylalanine, and has 14 residues. Only CDR3 DNA is held: 42 bases, read in frame from base 1. General conclusions and limits of the study: The study acknowledged that relatively few individuals were included in the TCR sequencing and HLA analysis.

On this clonotype: It lacks a known antigen. Within one base of it there is no much larger clone, and no base qualities were kept.

Peripheral blood CD8+ and CD4+ T cells from healthy donors, Susac syndrome patients and multiple sclerosis patients were profiled using high-throughput TCR beta sequencing. Multiple sclerosis controls were treatment-naive patients with stable or active relapsing-remitting disease fulfilling revised McDonald criteria. CD8+ TEMRA cells were enriched by FACS, while bulk CD8+ and CD4+ T cells were purified by magnetic negative isolation. Blood was drawn into EDTA tubes, processed within 24 hours, and PBMCs were isolated by density gradient centrifugation. PBMCs intended for TCR sequencing were cryopreserved in liquid nitrogen and were subsequently thawed in a 37 degrees C water bath. The sorted or isolated CD4+, CD8+ and CD8+ TEMRA cells had a purity of 90% or higher. RNA was extracted using the RNeasy kit, and 0.5 to 1 microgram was reverse transcribed with random hexamers. The immunoSEQ multiplex PCR assay, which covers 54 Vbeta and 13 Jbeta segments, was used to amplify TCR beta CDR3 regions. PCR amplification bias was corrected by using a synthetic template baseline for primer optimization and computational correction. On the study's bioinformatics: Reads were assigned to V, D and J genes according to IMGT and analyzed in immunoSEQ Analyzer, with only productive sequences retained. Clonality was calculated as one minus the Shannon entropy normalized by log2 of the number of productive unique sequences. For each patient and control, public and private clones were evaluated among the 100 most prevalent clones. Susac-specific clones were defined as absent from healthy and MS cohorts, around 980 published viral clones and other ImmuneACCESS disease sequences. TCRdb reprocessed the public reads (quality trimming at Q25 with fastp, clone calling with MiXCR) and kept in-frame beta chains. Rows with a matching CDR3 protein are joined into one entry that keeps the most common DNA and genes. None of the V and J calls come from the authors' own analysis; TCRdb made them. This sample gives some 260,000 distinct CDR3 sequences in total; roughly 84% of them show up just once. The ten biggest clones cover approximately 0.11% of the sample.

The sequence links TRBV2 to TRBJ2-2; the D gene is not confidently resolved. Sequenced material: CD8+ T cells from PBMCs. The TCR was taken from a human donor with multiple sclerosis. CDR3 region: CASSNGPNTGELFF. At the DNA level, the sequence is TGTGCCAGCAGTAATGGCCCAAACACCGGGGAGCTGTTTTTT. With the portions outside the CDR3 filled from the reference TRBV2 and TRBJ2-2 genes, the complete variable region becomes EPEVTQTPSHQVTQMGQEVILRCVPISNHLYFYWYRQILGQKVEFLVSFYNNEISEKSEIFDDQFSVERPDGSNFTLKIRSTKLEDSAMYFCASSNGPNTGELFFGEGSRLTVL.